The clone carrying this TCR beta chain was recorded a few times. Germline lookup yields CDR1 LNHDA and CDR2 SQIVND (reference sequence). V was pared by 7 bases and J by 2 bases, with 6 bases of the junction left unmatched. The CDR3 covers 15 residues. Patients from Seattle were sampled longitudinally, starting during active infection. This sample is drawn from a study of blood T cell repertoires in COVID-19. Study summary: Acute-phase and convalescent COVID-19 samples originated in the United States, Italy and Spain. From T cells, B-cell-depleted T cells, or PBMCs came the material, which was cDNA or gDNA.

As originally analysed: The assay estimated nucleated cells by amplifying reference gene primers. Here immunoSEQ multiplex PCR was the method, and the copy in TCRdb shows in-frame clones only, minus some. V, J and clone size are taken as reported in that table, and D and trimming were inferred from the DNA itself. The sample consists of 150,000 or so clones, around 87% of them appearing once. The source of this sequence is a man aged 60-69 years with COVID-19, enrolled during active disease. The sample taken for sequencing was peripheral blood. The rearrangement uses TRBV19 and TRBJ1-3, with 9 bases lining up with TRBD1. The CDR3 loop reads CASTVGTGPGNTIYF. DNA of the CDR3: TGTGCCAGTACGGTGGGGACAGGGCCTGGAAACACCATATATTTT.